This T cell receptor (beta chain) was recorded in a study of OX40 agonist ivuxolimab in advanced cancers. For the study at large: An agonistic anti-OX40 (CD134) antibody, ivuxolimab, was used to treat the patients. Ivuxolimab was administered intravenously to patients at 0.01 to 10 mg/kg every 2 weeks. Study conclusions and caveats: Which antigen the expanded peripheral T cells recognized is unknown.

This clone has a handful of counts. Its antigen is still unknown. With V trimmed by 1 base and J by 0 bases, 9 bases remained unmatched. Germline V gene lookup returns CDR1 LGHNA and CDR2 YNFKEQ. The CDR3 extends over 17 amino acids. Clones were sequenced by immunoSEQ multiplex PCR, and TCRdb holds only the in-frame ones, with some missing. Of about 79,000 clones listed, roughly 88% are singletons. Autoimmune disease history or systemic immunosuppression barred patients. This receptor was identified in an adult with an advanced solid tumor such as melanoma, head and neck, liver or kidney cancer. Source: CD4+ or CD8+ T cells sorted from blood, taken in a trial of the OX40 agonist ivuxolimab. V is TRBV4-2 and J is TRBJ2-7, with 7 nucleotides matching TRBD2. CDR3 nucleotide sequence: TGTGCCAGCAGCCAAGTTTTGGCGCGGGGGAGCTCCTACGAGCAGTACTTC. Protein product: CASSQVLARGSSYEQYF.